By sample share, the clone carrying this T cell receptor (delta chain) is medium-sized. Just one base apart from a much larger clone, this may be a read error. The identical CDR3 is also encoded by other nucleotide sequences in the sample. TCRdb re-called the reads using CATT. This sample carries roughly 14,000 delta-chain clones, 7% to 8.5% of them seen once, and the ten largest clones take 20% to 25%. This specimen comes from a study of gamma-delta chains in newborns, infants, children. Study-level background: Microbial exposure reportedly drives polyclonal innate γδ T cell expansion after birth.

The CDR3 covers 18 residues. The V and J ends lost 2 bases and 0 bases, in that order; junction bases with no gene match: 5. CDR1 is GEAIGNYY, CDR2 EKD, per germline. The clonotype originates from a child who was a newborn, infant or young child, either healthy, febrile or measles-vaccinated (not recorded which). V gene TRDV2 combines with J gene TRDJ3; 8 nucleotides align to TRDD3. The sample was blood. The CDR3 bases are TGTGCCTGTGACATACTGGGGGCTAGCTCCTGGGACACCCGACAGATGTTTTTC. Protein sequence: CACDILGASSWDTRQMFF.